The 29 T cell receptor beta chains given below trace back to one sample, sequenced in a study of cytomegalovirus exposure and HLA in healthy donors (TCRdb year 2017). The library was generated by the immunoSEQ multiplex PCR assay. For the multiplex PCR, a mixture combining 60 forward primers for TCR Vbeta segments and 13 reverse primers for TCR Jbeta segments was used. TCRdb obtained this table from immuneACCESS and retained in-frame rearrangements with V and J assigned. These tables miss some clones; where compared with another copy, unresolved V genes account for less than half of the shortfall, and the remainder is unexplained. The sample table records about 150,000 clones; approximately 72% of these occur just once. The ten largest clones represent 1.3% to 1.5% of the sample. Sample: PBMCs. Receptors were obtained from a man aged 18 to 30 in good health and CMV-seronegative.

The chain links TRBV10-1 to TRBJ2-3; 10 bases fit TRBD2. The CDR3 runs 17 residues. The V gene's germline CDR1 is WNHNN and CDR2 SYGVQD (reference sequence). V gave up 0 bases and J gave up 2 bases; unmatched junction bases: 5. CDR3 in amino acids: CASSESGAGGPTDTQYF. DNA of the CDR3: TGCGCCAGCAGTGAGTCGGGAGCGGGAGGGCCCACAGATACGCAGTATTTT.

This clone has a single count. The CDR3 is CAISEPERSYEQYF. The DNA for the CDR3 is TGTGCCATCAGTGAGCCGGAGAGGTCCTACGAGCAGTACTTC. The J gene is TRBJ2-7, the V gene TRBV10-3; D is uncertain. The germline V gene has CDR1 ENHRY and CDR2 SYGVKD. Trimming removed 2 bases from V and 1 base from J, with 9 bases in between. The CDR3 totals 14 residues.

This chain joins TRBV5-4 and TRBJ2-3; 9 bases line up with TRBD1. The V segment lost 4 bases and the J segment 4 bases; nucleotides outside the gene matches: 4. CDR1 and CDR2 (germline): SGHNT, YYREEE (reference sequence). The length of the CDR3 is 14 residues. The CDR3 here is CASSVTGGADTQYF. In nucleotides, the CDR3 is TGTGCCAGCAGCGTGACAGGGGGTGCAGATACGCAGTATTTT.

V usage is TRBV2 and J usage is TRBJ2-5, with D hard to call. The CDR3 length is 12 residues. Looked up from germline, CDR1 is SNHLY and CDR2 is FYNNEI. The ends were cut back, 7 bases at V and 5 bases at J, with 11 bases in the middle. The CDR3 reads CASTTIRETQYF. CDR3 DNA: TGTGCCAGCACCACTATTCGGGAGACCCAGTACTTC.

V is TRBV5-1 and J is TRBJ2-5; a possible D gene is TRBD1 (6 bases). Deletions cut 3 bases from V and 3 bases from J, with 9 bases between. Germline V gene lookup returns CDR1 SGHRS and CDR2 YFSETQ. There are 13 residues in the CDR3. The chain's CDR3 is CASSSGQKETQYF. CDR3 nucleotide sequence: TGCGCCAGCAGCTCCGGACAGAAAGAGACCCAGTACTTC.

The J gene is TRBJ2-7, the V gene TRBV2, with 12 bases matching TRBD1. This CDR3 is built from 14 residues. Germline V gene sequence: CDR1 SNHLY, CDR2 FYNNEI. V lost 6 bases and J lost 6; bases outside the gene matches: 6. The DNA for the CDR3 is TGTGCCAGCAGGGGGGACAGGGGGCTGTCCGAGCAGTACTTC. Its translation: CASRGDRGLSEQYF.

This clone showed up just once. The rearrangement joins TRBV19 to TRBJ2-6; no clear D gene. Trimming shortened V by 10 bases and J by 4 bases, and 5 bases separated the two germline ends. This CDR3 has 11 residues. The germline gives CDR1 LNHDA, CDR2 SQIVND (reference sequence). CDR3: CATGGANVLTF. The DNA of the CDR3 is TGTGCCACAGGAGGGGCCAACGTCCTGACTTTC.

A note on this clone: At one boundary the junction diverges from the germline segment, which might be a read error. The V and J genes are TRBV7-9 and TRBJ2-7; 11 bases are a match to TRBD2. CDR1 is SEHNR, CDR2 FQNEAQ, per germline (reference sequence). CDR3 length equals 18 residues. The DNA of the CDR3 is TGTTCCAGCAGCGGAACCGGGACTAGCGGACCGACACCCTACGAGCAGTACTTC. It encodes CSSSGTGTSGPTPYEQYF.

The CDR3 loop is CASSPSGSPEYF. The DNA of the CDR3 is TGCGCCAGCAGTCCTAGCGGGAGCCCCGAGTACTTC. The chain links TRBV10-2 to TRBJ2-7; 10 bases are shared with TRBD2. The CDR3 extends over 12 amino acids. V lost 5 bases, J lost 11 bases, and 6 bases stayed unmatched. Germline V gene lookup returns CDR1 WSHSY and CDR2 SAAADI.

This clone was detected only a few times. The chain couples TRBV18 to TRBJ2-5, with a weak D call TRBD1 (6 bases). V was cut by 0 bases and J by 3 bases, with 8 bases left in between. The CDR3 totals 14 residues. The germline CDR1 and CDR2 sequences are KGHSH and LQKENI. DNA for the CDR3: TGTGCCAGCTCACCACCGCCAGGGGAAGAGACCCAGTACTTC. Translating gives CASSPPPGEETQYF. Full variable domain (outside the CDR3, taken from reference TRBV18 and TRBJ2-5): NAGVMQNPRHLVRRRGQEARLRCSPMKGHSHVYWYRQLPEEGLKFMVYLQKENIIDESGMPKERFSAEFPKEGPSILRIQQVVRGDSAAYFCASSPPPGEETQYFGPGTRLLVL.

The chain couples TRBV5-1 to TRBJ1-1; D unresolved. Deletions cut 1 base from V and 4 bases from J, with 11 bases between. Germline V lookup: CDR1 SGHRS, CDR2 YFSETQ. The CDR3 covers 14 residues. CDR3 region: CASSLSPFRTEAFF. The CDR3 nucleotides read TGCGCCAGCAGCTTGAGCCCGTTTCGCACTGAAGCTTTCTTT.

The V call is TRBV5-1, the J call TRBJ2-6; maybe TRBD1 (5 bases). There are 15 residues in the CDR3. Germline lookup yields CDR1 SGHRS and CDR2 YFSETQ. V shed 1 base and J shed 4 bases, with 9 bases lying between them. CDR3 DNA sequence: TGCGCCAGCAGCTTGAGTCCAGGGGGGGCCAACGTCCTGACTTTC. Its translation is CASSLSPGGANVLTF.

CDR3 nucleotide sequence: TGTGCCAGCAGCCGACCGGGCAATGAGCAGTTCTTC. Its translation is CASSRPGNEQFF. The chain recombines TRBV11-2 with TRBJ2-1; the D is unclear. V gave up 5 bases and J gave up 6 bases, with 8 bases separating them. The length of the CDR3 is 12 residues. Germline-derived CDR1 and CDR2 are SGHAT and FQNNGV.

CDR3 protein: CASKGAFALNTEAFF. In DNA, the CDR3 is TGTGCCAGCAAAGGGGCATTCGCCCTGAACACTGAAGCTTTCTTT. The chain carries TRBV6-1 and TRBJ1-1; weak D call: TRBD1 (5 bases). Between the trimmed V and J ends, which lost 7 bases and 0 bases, there was a span of 15 bases. CDR1 is MNHNS and CDR2 is SASEGT in the germline V gene. The CDR3 is 15 residues long.

The chain combines TRBV4-1 with TRBJ1-1; D not certain. CDR1 is MGHRA and CDR2 is YSYEKL in the germline V gene. The CDR3 is made up of 14 amino acids. Trimming removed 4 bases from V and 0 bases from J, with 9 bases in between. CDR3 DNA: TGCGCCAGCAGCCCCCGGGTTTTGAACACTGAAGCTTTCTTT. Translating gives CASSPRVLNTEAFF.

This chain joins TRBV10-3 and TRBJ1-1, with D possibly matching TRBD1 (5 bases). In germline, CDR1 is ENHRY, CDR2 SYGVKD. The CDR3 runs to 14 residues. V was pared by 0 bases and J by 4 bases, with 9 bases between. The CDR3 here is CAISESAGPTEAFF. The CDR3 DNA reads as TGTGCCATCAGTGAGTCAGCGGGGCCCACTGAAGCTTTCTTT.

Here the CDR3 DNA reads TGTGCCAGCAGCTTAGGGGTCGTAGGGAGCGAGACCCAGTACTTC. Amino acids: CASSLGVVGSETQYF. V usage is TRBV11-2 and J usage is TRBJ2-5; D might be TRBD2 (5 bases). Trimming pared 1 base from V and 5 bases from J, leaving 14 bases between. Germline-derived CDR1 and CDR2 are SGHAT and FQNNGV. CDR3 length equals 15 residues.

The chain combines TRBV18 with TRBJ2-4; 7 bases fit TRBD2. CDR1 and CDR2 from the germline V gene are KGHSH and LQKENI. The CDR3 runs to 16 residues. With 6 bases clipped from V and 6 bases from J, the junction kept 14 bases outside the gene matches. CDR3 in DNA: TGTGCCAGCTCCCCCGACGGGAGCGGGGCGGGAAACATTCAGTACTTC. Protein product: CASSPDGSGAGNIQYF. Full variable domain (missing parts from reference TRBV18 and TRBJ2-4): NAGVMQNPRHLVRRRGQEARLRCSPMKGHSHVYWYRQLPEEGLKFMVYLQKENIIDESGMPKERFSAEFPKEGPSILRIQQVVRGDSAAYFCASSPDGSGAGNIQYFGAGTRLSVL.

This clone was found once. The chain couples TRBV6-6 to TRBJ1-1, with 9 bases matching TRBD1. Germline CDR1 reads MNHNY; CDR2 reads SVGAGI (reference sequence). Unmatched junction bases numbered 1, after V lost 5 bases and J lost 0 bases. The length of the CDR3 is 14 residues. As DNA, the CDR3 is TGTGCCAGCAGTGGGACAGGGATGAACACTGAAGCTTTCTTT. Protein product: CASSGTGMNTEAFF.

The chain carries TRBV19 and TRBJ2-3; TRBD1 matches 7 bases. Germline CDR1 LNHDA, CDR2 SQIVND (reference sequence). The CDR3 is made up of 16 amino acids. Trimming took 0 bases from V and 9 from J; bases not matched to a gene: 12. The DNA of the CDR3 is TGTGCCAGTAGTATAGAAGGGACAGTGGGGGCAAGGACGCAGTATTTT. This gives the protein CASSIEGTVGARTQYF.

This rearrangement joins TRBV28 to TRBJ2-7, with D possibly being TRBD2 (6 bases). The CDR3 is 15 residues long. Germline V gene data show CDR1 as MDHEN and CDR2 as SYDVKM. V lost 2 bases to trimming and J lost 0 bases, with 11 bases between them. CDR3 DNA sequence: TGTGCCAGCAGTTTACCGGGGGACCACTCCTACGAGCAGTACTTC. Translated, it gives CASSLPGDHSYEQYF.

The rearrangement links TRBV6-6 to TRBJ2-2; D not certain. The CDR3 has 11 residues. Germline V gene sequence: CDR1 MNHNY, CDR2 SVGAGI (reference sequence). Trimming cost V 8 bases and J 6 bases, with 7 bases left between them. CDR3 coding DNA: TGTGCCAGCGACGACTCCGGGGAGCTGTTTTTT. Protein product: CASDDSGELFF.

The V call is TRBV14, the J call TRBJ1-2; TRBD1 is a possible D gene (6 bases). The CDR3 consists of 14 residues. Trimming stripped 3 bases from V and 2 bases from J, with 10 bases between. The germline gives CDR1 SGHDN, CDR2 FVKESK. The CDR3 reads CASSQAGENYGYTF. Written as DNA, the CDR3 is TGTGCCAGCAGCCAGGCAGGGGAAAACTATGGCTACACCTTC.

This chain connects TRBV7-2 to TRBJ1-2; perhaps TRBD1 as D (6 bases). Germline values: CDR1 SGHTA, CDR2 FQGNSA. Trimming cost V 5 bases and J 2 bases, with 9 bases left between them. The CDR3 has 13 residues. DNA for the CDR3: TGTGCCAGCAGCCGAGACAGGAACTATGGCTACACCTTC. Translation gives CASSRDRNYGYTF.

The rearrangement links TRBV5-6 to TRBJ2-7; the match to TRBD1 covers 7 bases. Trimming cost V 4 bases and J 2 bases; bases outside gene matches: 15. Germline V gene sequence: CDR1 SGHDT, CDR2 YYEEEE. The CDR3 is made up of 17 amino acids. DNA of the CDR3: TGTGCCAGCAGCATCCCGAATGAAGGACAGGAGGCCTACGAGCAGTACTTC. Protein: CASSIPNEGQEAYEQYF.

The V call is TRBV6-5, the J call TRBJ2-7; 8 bases are a match to TRBD1. The CDR3 contains 14 residues. V trimming: 2 bases; J trimming: 5 bases; junction bases outside the gene matches: 5. From germline, CDR1 is MNHEY and CDR2 SVGAGI. CDR3 residues: CASSYGQGRNEQYF. Here the CDR3 DNA reads TGTGCCAGCAGTTACGGACAGGGCCGCAACGAGCAGTACTTC.

A few counts support this clone. V is TRBV4-3 and J is TRBJ2-2; D is possibly TRBD1 (6 bases). The V end lost 5 bases, the J end lost 7 bases, and 20 bases lay between the germline ends. Per the germline V gene, CDR1 is LGHNA and CDR2 is YSLEER. The CDR3 contains 16 residues. The CDR3 sequence: CASSSNEAGAGGELFF. The CDR3 DNA is TGCGCCAGCAGCTCAAATGAGGCAGGGGCGGGCGGGGAGCTGTTTTTT.

The genes are TRBV2 and TRBJ2-5, with 10 bases matching TRBD2. This CDR3 has 17 amino acids. Losses at the gene ends were 6 bases for V and 11 bases for J; bases not matched to a gene: 21. The germline V gene has CDR1 SNHLY and CDR2 FYNNEI. The CDR3 reads CASSKQSGAAGGSGQYF. CDR3 bases: TGTGCCAGCAGCAAACAATCCGGGGCAGCGGGAGGGTCTGGGCAGTACTTC. Full variable domain (remainder filled in from reference TRBV2 and TRBJ2-5): EPEVTQTPSHQVTQMGQEVILRCVPISNHLYFYWYRQILGQKVEFLVSFYNNEISEKSEIFDDQFSVERPDGSNFTLKIRSTKLEDSAMYFCASSKQSGAAGGSGQYFGPGTRLLVL.

V usage is TRBV27 and J usage is TRBJ1-5; 10 bases align to TRBD1. Germline values: CDR1 MNHEY, CDR2 SMNVEV (reference sequence). This CDR3 has 14 residues. V lost 8 bases and J lost 6; bases outside the gene matches: 7. CDR3 nucleotides: TGTGCCAGCCGCGGACAGGGGGAAATTCAGCCCCAGCATTTT. Translating gives CASRGQGEIQPQHF.